Listed here are 31 T cell receptor beta chains from one sample, sequenced in a study of blood T cell repertoires in COVID-19. Measured with immunoSEQ multiplex PCR; TCRdb has only the in-frame clones, and not every one. In the table there are about 36,000 clones, around nine tenths of which are singletons. Input material: peripheral blood. The receptors shown here come from a man aged 65-85 years with acute or convalescent COVID-19.

V usage is TRBV5-6 and J usage is TRBJ1-2; 7 nucleotides align to TRBD1. The V gene end was trimmed by 4 bases and the J gene end by 7 bases; junction bases not matched to a gene: 10. Germline V gives CDR1 SGHDT, CDR2 YYEEEE. The CDR3 contains 14 residues. Here the CDR3 reads CASSLPDRVGGYTF. The DNA of the CDR3 is TGTGCCAGCAGCCTCCCCGACAGGGTAGGTGGCTACACCTTC. The complete variable domain, with remaining parts taken from reference TRBV5-6 and TRBJ1-2, reads DAGVTQSPTHLIKTRGQQVTLRCSPKSGHDTVSWYQQALGQGPQFIFQYYEEEERQRGNFPDRFSGHQFPNYSSELNVNALLLGDSALYLCASSLPDRVGGYTFGSGTRLTVV.

This chain connects TRBV4-1 to TRBJ2-7; 9 bases match TRBD2. The CDR3 has 18 amino acids. The germline CDR1 and CDR2 sequences are MGHRA and YSYEKL. With 0 bases clipped from V and 6 bases from J, the junction kept 15 bases outside the gene matches. DNA of the CDR3: TGCGCCAGCAGCCAAGATTCCCCCAGGGTAGCGGGAGCCGTCGAGCAGTACTTC. Amino acids: CASSQDSPRVAGAVEQYF.

This chain uses TRBV10-3 with TRBJ1-6; no clear D gene. Germline assignment: CDR1 ENHRY and CDR2 SYGVKD. This CDR3 contains 15 residues. V gave up 0 bases and J gave up 6 bases, with 9 bases separating them. CDR3 sequence: CAISESQGGNSPLHF. The CDR3 DNA reads TGTGCCATCAGTGAGTCGCAAGGAGGTAATTCACCCCTCCACTTT.

The V call is TRBV5-1, the J call TRBJ2-2, with a possible D match to TRBD2 (6 bases). This CDR3 contains 15 residues. The V end was cut by 0 bases, the J end by 3 bases, with 9 bases between. Looked up from germline, CDR1 is SGHRS and CDR2 is YFSETQ. The CDR3, as DNA: TGCGCCAGCAGCTTGGGGCCGGGGGACACCGGGGAGCTGTTTTTT. It yields the protein CASSLGPGDTGELFF.

A few counts support this clone. The chain joins TRBV7-2 to TRBJ1-2, with D maybe TRBD1 (5 bases). This CDR3 is 16 amino acids long. Germline V gene lookup returns CDR1 SGHTA and CDR2 FQGNSA. V gave up 5 bases and J gave up 1 base, with 17 bases separating them. The CDR3 region is CASSLWGGESNYGYTF. The CDR3 coding sequence is TGTGCCAGCAGCCTCTGGGGGGGGGAGAGTAACTATGGCTACACCTTC.

The chain recombines TRBV5-4 with TRBJ1-1, with TRBD1 as a possible D gene (6 bases). Trimming cost V 0 bases and J 0 bases, with 15 bases left between them. Germline V lookup: CDR1 SGHNT, CDR2 YYREEE (reference sequence). CDR3 size: 17 residues. CDR3 residues: CASSLGPGAVMNTEAFF. CDR3 coding DNA: TGTGCCAGCAGCTTGGGTCCAGGGGCGGTAATGAACACTGAAGCTTTCTTT.

The chain couples TRBV6-5 to TRBJ1-1; 10 bases map to TRBD1. This CDR3 is 16 amino acids long. J gave up 2 bases and V 4 bases, and 7 bases lay outside the gene matches. Germline CDR1 is MNHEY and CDR2 is SVGAGI. In nucleotides, the CDR3 is TGTGCCAGCAGTTTCGGGACAGGGGACTTCAACACTGAAGCTTTCTTT. Its translation: CASSFGTGDFNTEAFF.

This clone was picked up one time. The chain has TRBV7-8 and TRBJ2-7, with 11 positions matching TRBD1. Germline V gene lookup returns CDR1 SGHVS and CDR2 FQNEAQ. V dropped 2 bases and J dropped 5; count of bases not matched to a gene: 2. The CDR3 loop spans 14 amino acids. For the CDR3, the DNA is TGTGCCAGCAGCTTAACGGGACAGGGGGACGAGCAGTACTTC. Amino acid sequence: CASSLTGQGDEQYF.

This clone was picked up a small number of times. The rearrangement uses TRBV4-3 and TRBJ1-4; TRBD1 matches 10 bases. Unmatched junction bases numbered 8, after V lost 0 bases and J lost 10 bases. Germline assignment: CDR1 LGHNA and CDR2 YSLEER. The CDR3 contains 16 residues. CDR3 region: CASSQDPGTGDGKLFF. The CDR3 DNA is TGCGCCAGCAGCCAAGATCCCGGGACAGGGGACGGAAAACTGTTTTTT.

The chain has TRBV5-6 and TRBJ2-7; D call uncertain. In germline, CDR1 is SGHDT, CDR2 YYEEEE. The length of the CDR3 is 14 residues. V was trimmed by 1 base and J by 2 bases, leaving 10 bases between them. The CDR3: CASSLLGQTYEQYF. The CDR3 DNA follows: TGTGCCAGCAGCTTGCTAGGTCAGACCTACGAGCAGTACTTC.

V gene TRBV9 combines with J gene TRBJ1-1, with no clear D. The CDR3 runs 15 residues. CDR1 and CDR2 (germline): SGDLS, YYNGEE. V was clipped by 0 bases and J by 6 bases, with 15 bases between them. The CDR3 is CASSVVSRGSAEAFF. Here the CDR3 DNA reads TGTGCCAGCAGCGTAGTCTCCCGAGGGAGCGCTGAAGCTTTCTTT.

The rearrangement joins TRBV5-1 to TRBJ2-5, with a tentative D call TRBD2 (5 bases). Trimming shortened V by 3 bases and J by 5 bases, and 11 bases separated the two germline ends. Germline V lookup: CDR1 SGHRS, CDR2 YFSETQ. This CDR3 has 13 amino acids. The CDR3 DNA reads TGCGCCAGCAGCTCGGGATCAGCGGAGACCCAGTACTTC. Translation gives CASSSGSAETQYF. The whole variable domain, remainder taken from reference TRBV5-1 and TRBJ2-5, is KAGVTQTPRYLIKTRGQQVTLSCSPISGHRSVSWYQQTPGQGLQFLFEYFSETQRNKGNFPGRFSGRQFSNSRSEMNVSTLELGDSALYLCASSSGSAETQYFGPGTRLLVL.

V usage is TRBV19 and J usage is TRBJ2-1, with 11 bases that match TRBD2. Germline V gene data show CDR1 as LNHDA and CDR2 as SQIVND (reference sequence). This CDR3 region has 14 residues. The V and J ends lost 8 bases and 8 bases, in that order; junction bases with no gene match: 8. The CDR3 is CASGPTSGSYEQFF. CDR3 nucleotides: TGTGCCAGTGGACCCACTAGCGGGAGTTATGAGCAGTTCTTC. The whole variable domain, filled in from reference TRBV19 and TRBJ2-1, reads DGGITQSPKYLFRKEGQNVTLSCEQNLNHDAMYWYRQDPGQGLRLIYYSQIVNDFQKGDIAEGYSVSREKKESFPLTVTSAQKNPTAFYLCASGPTSGSYEQFFGPGTRLTVL.

This clone was found once. V and J are TRBV7-3 and TRBJ2-1; perhaps TRBD2 as D (5 bases). The CDR3 runs 14 residues. Trimming removed 4 bases from V and 9 bases from J, with 16 bases in between. CDR1 and CDR2 (germline): SGHTA, FQGTGA. The CDR3 nucleotides are TGTGCCAGCAGCTCTAGCCCCGCGGCTGGTGAGCAGTTCTTC. Its protein product is CASSSSPAAGEQFF. Looking up the rest from reference TRBV7-3 and TRBJ2-1 gives the full variable domain: GAGVSQTPSNKVTEKGKYVELRCDPISGHTALYWYRQSLGQGPEFLIYFQGTGAADDSGLPNDRFFAVRPEGSVSTLKIQRTERGDSAVYLCASSSSPAAGEQFFGPGTRLTVL.

This sequence joins TRBV6-2 or TRBV6-3 and TRBJ1-1, with D perhaps matching TRBD1 (6 bases). The CDR3 has 14 residues. V was trimmed by 3 bases and J by 2 bases, leaving 10 bases between them. Germline V gene lookup returns CDR1 MNHEY and CDR2 SVGEGT. CDR3 in amino acids: CASSYRDINTEAFF. CDR3 DNA sequence: TGTGCCAGCAGTTATCGGGACATCAACACTGAAGCTTTCTTT.

The rearrangement links TRBV7-2 to TRBJ1-3, with D perhaps TRBD1 (5 bases). V lost 3 bases to trimming and J lost 8 bases, with 14 bases between them. The CDR3 sequence is 14 residues long. Germline lookup yields CDR1 SGHTA and CDR2 FQGNSA. The CDR3 loop is CASSFQAGGDTIYF. The CDR3 DNA reads TGTGCCAGCAGCTTTCAGGCAGGAGGGGACACCATATATTTT.

The V and J genes are TRBV3-1 (or the pseudogene TRBV3-2) and TRBJ2-7; D not certain. Trimming took off 1 base at V and 2 bases at J, with 9 bases between the two ends. The germline CDR1 and CDR2 sequences are LGHDT and YNNKEL (reference sequence). The CDR3 is made up of 14 amino acids. CDR3: CASSQAVRTYEQYF. Here the CDR3 DNA reads TGTGCCAGCAGCCAAGCAGTCAGAACCTACGAGCAGTACTTC.

This chain joins TRBV28 and TRBJ1-3, with D unclear. The germline V gene has CDR1 MDHEN and CDR2 SYDVKM. The CDR3 is 15 amino acids. Trimming took off 6 bases at V and 0 bases at J, with 12 bases between the two ends. The CDR3 DNA follows: TGTGCCAGCAGCCCACAGTCGCGCTCTGGAAACACCATATATTTT. It encodes CASSPQSRSGNTIYF.

The rearrangement links TRBV28 to TRBJ1-4; D may be TRBD1 (6 bases). Trimming took off 5 bases at V and 2 bases at J, with 15 bases between the two ends. Germline assignment: CDR1 MDHEN and CDR2 SYDVKM. The CDR3 covers 16 residues. The CDR3 region is CASSRLGGGTNEKLFF. CDR3 DNA: TGTGCCAGCAGTCGATTGGGGGGGGGCACTAATGAAAAACTGTTTTTT.

The chain uses TRBV3-1 (or the pseudogene TRBV3-2) and TRBJ1-4; D is unresolved. This CDR3 spans 14 amino acids. V lost 0 bases to trimming and J lost 11 bases, with 13 bases between them. Germline CDR1 and CDR2: LGHDT and YNNKEL (reference sequence). CDR3: CASSQDARTFKLFF. The CDR3 nucleotides read TGTGCCAGCAGCCAAGACGCACGGACTTTCAAACTGTTTTTT.

The chain couples TRBV11-2 to TRBJ1-4, with 10 nucleotides matching TRBD1. The ends lost 5 bases at V and 3 bases at J; junction bases unmatched: 3. CDR3 length: 15 amino acids. The V gene's germline CDR1 is SGHAT and CDR2 FQNNGV. The CDR3 loop is CASSRQGASNEKLFF. CDR3 DNA: TGTGCCAGCAGCCGACAGGGGGCCTCTAATGAAAAACTGTTTTTT.

CDR3 DNA: TGTGCCAGCAGCTTTGAGGAAAATGGGGCCAACGTCCTGACTTTC. Amino acid sequence: CASSFEENGANVLTF. The gene calls are TRBV5-6 and TRBJ2-6, with D uncertain. The germline V and J ends were trimmed by 2 bases and 3 bases, with 9 bases remaining between them. Germline V lookup: CDR1 SGHDT, CDR2 YYEEEE. There are 15 residues in the CDR3.

This clone appeared a single time. The chain is built from TRBV2 and TRBJ2-1, with 7 bases identical to TRBD1. V dropped 7 bases and J dropped 9; count of bases not matched to a gene: 12. The CDR3 spans 14 residues. Germline CDR1 is SNHLY and CDR2 is FYNNEI. CDR3 sequence: CASNPWGSGGEQFF. Here the CDR3 DNA reads TGTGCCAGCAATCCCTGGGGCTCAGGGGGTGAGCAGTTCTTC.

The chain uses TRBV18 and TRBJ1-1, with D possibly TRBD1 on 5 matching bases. V gave up 3 bases and J gave up 1 base, with 12 bases separating them. Germline-derived CDR1 and CDR2 are KGHSH and LQKENI. CDR3 size: 15 residues. The CDR3 DNA follows: TGTGCCAGCTCACCCGGGGGTACGGGGAACACTGAAGCTTTCTTT. Residues: CASSPGGTGNTEAFF.

The chain employs TRBV5-6 and TRBJ2-1; 12 bases agree with TRBD1. The trim removed 4 bases at V and 3 bases at J, leaving 8 bases unmatched. CDR1 is SGHDT and CDR2 is YYEEEE in the germline V gene. The CDR3 loop spans 17 amino acids. In DNA form, the CDR3 reads TGTGCCAGCAGCCCCGGGACAGGGGGCCAATTCTACAATGAGCAGTTCTTC. It is translated as CASSPGTGGQFYNEQFF.

The chain joins TRBV5-4 to TRBJ1-2, with TRBD1 matching 7 bases. V lost 3 bases to trimming and J lost 4 bases; unmatched junction nucleotides: 3. The CDR3 consists of 13 residues. The V gene's germline CDR1 is SGHNT and CDR2 YYREEE (reference sequence). The CDR3 region is CASSSAGGYGYTF. The CDR3 nucleotides read TGTGCCAGCAGCTCCGCAGGGGGCTATGGCTACACCTTC.

This rearrangement joins TRBV2 to TRBJ2-3; weak D call: TRBD2 (6 bases). Trimming took 11 bases from V and 3 from J, leaving 15 bases between them. The CDR3 length is 13 residues. In germline, CDR1 is SNHLY, CDR2 FYNNEI. CDR3 in amino acids: CAVRLGRTDTQYF. The CDR3 DNA reads as TGTGCCGTACGACTAGGAAGAACAGATACGCAGTATTTT.

J is TRBJ2-5 and V is TRBV18; the D gene is possibly TRBD2 (6 bases). Germline CDR1 KGHSH, CDR2 LQKENI. CDR3 size: 15 residues. Between the trimmed V and J ends, which lost 3 bases and 0 bases, there was a span of 11 bases. The CDR3 sequence: CASSPPSAYQETQYF. CDR3 nucleotide sequence: TGTGCCAGCTCACCGCCTAGCGCATACCAAGAGACCCAGTACTTC.

The CDR3 loop is CASSAFDRAYEQYF. The CDR3 DNA sequence: TGTGCCAGCAGCGCCTTCGACAGGGCATACGAGCAGTACTTC. V usage is TRBV7-2 and J usage is TRBJ2-7; TRBD1 matches at 7 bases. The CDR3 has 14 amino acids. With V trimmed by 5 bases and J by 4 bases, 8 bases remained unmatched. Germline CDR1 reads SGHTA; CDR2 reads FQGNSA. Based on the CDR3 plus reference TRBV7-2 and TRBJ2-7, the full variable domain is GAGVSQSPSNKVTEKGKDVELRCDPISGHTALYWYRQSLGQGLEFLIYFQGNSAPDKSGLPSDRFSAERTGGSVSTLTIQRTQQEDSAVYLCASSAFDRAYEQYFGPGTRLTVT.

V is TRBV7-8 and J is TRBJ2-1; 12 nucleotides match TRBD2. Germline values: CDR1 SGHVS, CDR2 FQNEAQ. The CDR3 is made up of 15 amino acids. V lost 4 bases to trimming and J lost 4 bases; unmatched junction nucleotides: 2. The chain's CDR3 is CASSSLAGGYNEQFF. The CDR3 nucleotides are TGTGCCAGCAGCTCACTAGCGGGGGGATACAATGAGCAGTTCTTC.

This rearrangement joins TRBV6-2 or TRBV6-3 to TRBJ1-3; D unclear. This CDR3 has 15 amino acids. The germline V and J ends were trimmed by 4 bases and 1 base, with 11 bases remaining between them. Germline lookup yields CDR1 MNHEY and CDR2 SVGEGT. The CDR3 sequence: CASSWGGMSGNTIYF. The DNA for the CDR3 is TGTGCCAGCAGTTGGGGAGGAATGTCTGGAAACACCATATATTTT.